Presented here are 22 T cell receptor beta chains from one specimen sequenced in a study of T cell responses to AZD1222 COVID-19 vaccine. Assay: immunoSEQ multiplex PCR; the TCRdb copy retains only in-frame clones and omits some. The data show about 150,000 clones, with more than 90% seen just once and over 1.2% held by the top ten. The input for sequencing was peripheral blood, taken 28 days after the second AZD1222 dose. The receptors were gathered from an adult who received the AZD1222 COVID-19 vaccine.

This clone appeared once. The chain couples TRBV19 to TRBJ1-2; 8 bases are a match to TRBD1. Germline loops: CDR1 LNHDA, CDR2 SQIVND (reference sequence). The CDR3 contains 13 residues. V was clipped by 11 bases and J by 2 bases; unmatched bases: 7. This chain's CDR3 is CAGRQGLNYGYTF. In nucleotides, the CDR3 is TGTGCCGGGAGACAGGGGTTGAACTATGGCTACACCTTC.

The rearrangement links TRBV5-5 to TRBJ1-4, with 9 nucleotides matching TRBD1. There are 16 residues in the CDR3. The J segment lost 0 bases and the V segment lost 7 bases, leaving 7 bases of the junction unmatched. The V gene's germline CDR1 is SGHKS and CDR2 YYEKEE (reference sequence). The chain's CDR3 is CASGTGNWATNEKLFF. CDR3 in DNA: TGTGCCAGCGGGACAGGGAATTGGGCAACTAATGAAAAACTGTTTTTT. Full variable domain (outside the CDR3, taken from reference TRBV5-5 and TRBJ1-4): DAGVTQSPTHLIKTRGQQVTLRCSPISGHKSVSWYQQVLGQGPQFIFQYYEKEERGRGNFPDRFSARQFPNYSSELNVNALLLGDSALYLCASGTGNWATNEKLFFGSGTQLSVL.

The chain recombines TRBV18 with TRBJ1-1; tentatively, D is TRBD1 (5 bases). V shed 3 bases and J shed 3 bases, with 17 bases lying between them. Per the germline V gene, CDR1 is KGHSH and CDR2 is LQKENI. The CDR3 extends over 16 amino acids. This CDR3 reads CASSPMHGRGDTEAFF. The CDR3 region has the DNA TGTGCCAGCTCACCTATGCATGGGCGAGGGGACACTGAAGCTTTCTTT.

This sequence joins TRBV5-5 and TRBJ1-1; no clear D. This CDR3 is 13 amino acids long. CDR1 is SGHKS, CDR2 YYEKEE, per germline (reference sequence). The V and J ends lost 2 bases and 1 base respectively, with 6 bases between them. CDR3 nucleotide sequence: TGTGCCAGCAGCTTCCGAGGGAACACTGAAGCTTTCTTT. Translated: CASSFRGNTEAFF.

This clone was observed a single time. This chain connects TRBV12-3 or TRBV12-4 to TRBJ1-5; D remains unclear. V lost 5 bases, J lost 3 bases, and 8 bases lay in between. The CDR3 covers 13 residues. Written as DNA, the CDR3 is TGTGCCAGCAGTACGGGTACCAATCAGCCCCAGCATTTT. This codes for CASSTGTNQPQHF.

CDR3 protein: CATSDQGFTEAFF. The CDR3 DNA reads TGTGCCACCAGTGATCAAGGATTCACTGAAGCTTTCTTT. The chain carries TRBV24-1 and TRBJ1-1; D unclear. The germline gives CDR1 KGHDR, CDR2 SFDVKD. With 3 bases removed from V and 4 bases from J, the gap between germline ends came to 8 bases. This CDR3 region has 13 residues.

The chain is built from TRBV6-5 and TRBJ2-3; TRBD2 matches 10 bases. The CDR3 contains 16 residues. Trimming took 4 bases from V and 0 from J; bases not matched to a gene: 4. Looked up from germline, CDR1 is MNHEY and CDR2 is SVGAGI. CDR3 residues: CASSWPSGGSTDTQYF. In nucleotides, the CDR3 is TGTGCCAGCAGTTGGCCTAGCGGGGGTAGCACAGATACGCAGTATTTT.

V gene TRBV19 combines with J gene TRBJ2-5, with D possibly matching TRBD1 (6 bases). In germline, CDR1 is LNHDA, CDR2 SQIVND (reference sequence). V dropped 5 bases and J dropped 2 bases, with 12 bases sitting between them. CDR3 length equals 14 residues. CDR3 sequence (DNA): TGTGCCAGTAGTCAACAGGGAAGACAAGAGACCCAGTACTTC. Protein: CASSQQGRQETQYF. The whole variable domain, remainder taken from reference TRBV19 and TRBJ2-5, is DGGITQSPKYLFRKEGQNVTLSCEQNLNHDAMYWYRQDPGQGLRLIYYSQIVNDFQKGDIAEGYSVSREKKESFPLTVTSAQKNPTAFYLCASSQQGRQETQYFGPGTRLLVL.

This rearrangement joins TRBV23-1 to TRBJ2-1; the D is unclear. TRBV23-1 is an ORF, with its function uncertain. This CDR3 is built from 10 residues. V lost 0 bases and J lost 14, with 5 bases in between. The CDR3 loop reads CASSQSPKFF. DNA for the CDR3: TGCGCCAGCAGTCAATCCCCTAAGTTCTTC.

The chain recombines TRBV5-4 with TRBJ2-1; the match to TRBD2 covers 7 bases. V shed 0 bases and J 0 bases; nucleotides not matched to a gene: 6. Germline V gene lookup returns CDR1 SGHNT and CDR2 YYREEE (reference sequence). The length of the CDR3 is 17 residues. CDR3 sequence: CASSLDVRETSYNEQFF. The CDR3 DNA sequence: TGTGCCAGCAGCTTGGATGTGCGGGAGACCTCCTACAATGAGCAGTTCTTC.

V gene TRBV6-4 combines with J gene TRBJ1-4, with D possibly TRBD1 on 6 matching bases. The ends were cut back, 2 bases at V and 11 bases at J, with 15 bases in the middle. Germline values: CDR1 MRHNA, CDR2 SNTAGT. The CDR3 totals 14 residues. As DNA, the CDR3 is TGTGCCAGCAGTGACGGGCAGGGGCGTGGGAAACTGTTTTTT. Its protein product is CASSDGQGRGKLFF.

The chain couples TRBV28 to TRBJ2-3; D is ambiguous. The CDR3 length is 11 residues. Germline-derived CDR1 and CDR2 are MDHEN and SYDVKM. V shed 8 bases and J shed 6 bases, with 9 bases lying between them. This CDR3 is CASGLRDTQYF. CDR3 nucleotides: TGTGCCAGCGGCCTTCGCGATACGCAGTATTTT.

The chain is built from TRBV6-4 and TRBJ1-1, with D tentatively TRBD1 (6 bases). The germline V gene has CDR1 MRHNA and CDR2 SNTAGT. V was pared by 3 bases and J by 4 bases, with 12 bases between. This CDR3 comprises 14 residues. CDR3 sequence: CASSEEGQATEAFF. As DNA, the CDR3 is TGTGCCAGCAGTGAAGAGGGACAAGCCACTGAAGCTTTCTTT.

The V and J genes are TRBV12-3 or TRBV12-4 and TRBJ1-2; no clear D. The CDR3 sequence is 11 residues long. V shed 4 bases and J shed 13 bases, with 13 bases lying between them. The CDR3 protein is CASSSPDRPTF. CDR3 sequence (DNA): TGTGCCAGCAGTTCTCCGGACCGCCCCACCTTC.

V and J are TRBV19 and TRBJ1-2; 7 bases line up with TRBD1. CDR1 and CDR2 from the germline V gene are LNHDA and SQIVND (reference sequence). The CDR3 is 16 residues long. Germline trimming cut 9 bases from V and 4 bases from J; bases unmatched to any gene: 17. The CDR3 DNA sequence: TGTGCCAGCTTGGGACAGCCGACATCCGGACTCTATGGCTACACCTTC. It yields the protein CASLGQPTSGLYGYTF.

The rearrangement links TRBV28 to TRBJ2-4; D tentatively fits TRBD1 or TRBD2 (5 bases each). V was shortened by 2 bases and J by 4 bases, with 21 bases between the two germline ends. This CDR3 region has 18 residues. CDR1 and CDR2 from the germline V gene are MDHEN and SYDVKM. CDR3 sequence: CASSLPRDVDLLKNIQYF. For the CDR3, the DNA is TGTGCCAGCAGTTTACCCAGGGACGTGGACTTACTAAAAAACATTCAGTACTTC.

The chain recombines TRBV27 with TRBJ2-1, with TRBD2 identical over 15 bases. Looked up from germline, CDR1 is MNHEY and CDR2 is SMNVEV (reference sequence). V shed 7 bases, J shed 9 bases, and the junction held 7 bases outside the gene matches. The CDR3 totals 15 residues. The CDR3 spells CASTGLAGGPFEQFF. The CDR3 nucleotides are TGTGCCAGCACCGGACTAGCGGGAGGGCCCTTTGAGCAGTTCTTC.

V gene TRBV24-1 combines with J gene TRBJ2-3; D is ambiguous. The V gene's germline CDR1 is KGHDR and CDR2 SFDVKD. The V end was cut by 2 bases, the J end by 4 bases, with 6 bases between. The CDR3 has 13 residues. The CDR3 DNA is TGTGCCACCAGTGATTCCTACTCAGATACGCAGTATTTT. This codes for CATSDSYSDTQYF.

The chain links TRBV6-1 to TRBJ1-1; D gene ambiguous. CDR1 is MNHNS and CDR2 is SASEGT in the germline V gene. V was clipped by 2 bases and J by 4 bases, with 8 bases between them. The CDR3 runs 13 residues. The CDR3 loop reads CASSELHRTEAFF. CDR3 DNA: TGTGCCAGCAGTGAATTACACCGCACTGAAGCTTTCTTT.

V and J are TRBV28 and TRBJ2-1; weak D call: TRBD2 (6 bases). The CDR3 is 14 residues long. V was cut by 6 bases and J by 1 base, with 10 bases left in between. Germline V gives CDR1 MDHEN, CDR2 SYDVKM. CDR3 sequence: CASRGSGSYNEQFF. For the CDR3, the DNA is TGTGCCAGCAGGGGAAGCGGGTCCTACAATGAGCAGTTCTTC. The whole variable domain, remainder taken from reference TRBV28 and TRBJ2-1, is DVKVTQSSRYLVKRTGEKVFLECVQDMDHENMFWYRQDPGLGLRLIYFSYDVKMKEKGDIPEGYSVSREKKERFSLILESASTNQTSMYLCASRGSGSYNEQFFGPGTRLTVL.

The chain links TRBV18 to TRBJ1-6, with D possibly being TRBD1 (5 bases). The CDR3 is made up of 17 amino acids. Trimming removed 1 base from V and 5 bases from J, with 15 bases in between. The germline V gene has CDR1 KGHSH and CDR2 LQKENI. CDR3 protein: CASSPRHGGINNSPLHF. The CDR3 region has the DNA TGTGCCAGCTCACCACGGCACGGGGGTATAAATAATTCACCCCTCCACTTT. The full variable domain, its missing parts supplied by reference TRBV18 and TRBJ1-6, is NAGVMQNPRHLVRRRGQEARLRCSPMKGHSHVYWYRQLPEEGLKFMVYLQKENIIDESGMPKERFSAEFPKEGPSILRIQQVVRGDSAAYFCASSPRHGGINNSPLHFGNGTRLTVT.

The V gene is TRBV30, the J gene TRBJ1-1; a weak D match, TRBD1 (6 bases). From germline, CDR1 is GTSNPN and CDR2 SVGIG (reference sequence). The CDR3 sequence is 11 residues long. The CDR3: CATTGRTEAFF. CDR3 nucleotides: TGTGCTACGACAGGCCGCACTGAAGCTTTCTTT.